The sequence of this TCR beta chain was determined in a study of shared clonotypes between healthy human individuals. A note on this clone: Its specificity is unknown.

Deep-level settings were used for running the assay. Generated by immunoSEQ multiplex PCR, the TCRdb table keeps only in-frame clones and is missing some. The sample lists more than 2 million clones; 90% to 96% were seen once. The study enrolled healthy HIV-negative adults without recent acute infections or vaccinations as donors. General study findings and limits: Shared clonotypes: 4.5% to 5% naive CD4, approximately 3.4% naive CD8, about 2.5% memory CD4, 0.4% to 0.45% memory CD8. Clonotypes shared by all four donors outscored non-shared clonotypes in generation probability.

Sample: naive CD4+ T cells sorted from blood. Subset described: CD45RA+ positively selected. The TCR sequence derives from a man aged 18 to 30 in good health.

CDR3 sequence: CASSLSGTSGGYEQYF. The CDR3 coding sequence is TGTGCCAGCAGCTTAAGCGGTACTAGCGGAGGTTACGAGCAGTACTTC. This rearrangement joins TRBV7-2 to TRBJ2-7; TRBD2 agrees at 8 bases. With 2 bases clipped from V and 4 bases from J, the junction kept 10 bases outside the gene matches. This CDR3 region has 16 residues. The germline V gene has CDR1 SGHTA and CDR2 FQGNSA.